The text below deals with one T cell receptor beta chain. Its matching antigen is unknown. This record belongs to a study of CD8 T cells in ankylosing spondylitis. The TCR beta libraries were generated through quantitative 5'-RACE incorporating molecular barcodes. Each CDR3 protein is one row after TCRdb ran MiXCR on the 5' RACE reads. The sample holds 700,000 or so distinct CDR3 sequences, 15% to 20% seen once. Study-wide findings and caveats: Both synovial fluid and blood in reactive arthritis had previously been reported to carry some motif variants. Disease-linked clones bore a CD8+ phenotype, appearing relatively rarely in peripheral blood. Reportedly, matched ankylosing spondylitis synovial fluid was significantly enriched for disease-linked clones. Ankylosing spondylitis blood appeared to be characterized by a TCR beta motif of under 10 highly homologous variants.

Deletions cut 4 bases from V and 0 bases from J, with 5 bases between. Germline assignment: CDR1 SGHRS and CDR2 YFSETQ. CDR3 size: 13 residues. The receptor was derived from a male donor with ankylosing spondylitis. The V call is TRBV5-1, the J call TRBJ1-3; D not resolved. The specimen was blood, either unsorted or a sorted T cell fraction (not recorded which). CDR3 nucleotides: TGCGCCAGCAGCCACAACTCTGGAAACACCATATATTTT. It specifies CASSHNSGNTIYF.